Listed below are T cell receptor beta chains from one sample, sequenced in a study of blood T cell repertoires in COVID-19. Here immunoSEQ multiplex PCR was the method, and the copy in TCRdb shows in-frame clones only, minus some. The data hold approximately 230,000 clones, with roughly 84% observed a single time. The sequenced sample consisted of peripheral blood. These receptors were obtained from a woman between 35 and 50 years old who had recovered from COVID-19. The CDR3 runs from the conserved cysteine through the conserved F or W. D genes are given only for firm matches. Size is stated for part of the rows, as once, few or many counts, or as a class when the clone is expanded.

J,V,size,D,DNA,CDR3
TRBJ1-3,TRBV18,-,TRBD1,TGTGCCAGCTCAGCCCATCCGGGACAGGGCTCTGGAAACACCATATATTTT,CASSAHPGQGSGNTIYF
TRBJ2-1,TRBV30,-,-,TGTGCCTGGGGAGGACAGTGGGACAATGAGCAGTTCTTC,CAWGGQWDNEQFF
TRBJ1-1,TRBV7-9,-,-,TGTGCCAGCAGCTTTCGGGGGTGGGACACTGAAGCTTTCTTT,CASSFRGWDTEAFF
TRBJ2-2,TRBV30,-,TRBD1,TGTGCCTGGAGTGGGGACAGGGAGGCGAACACCGGGGAGCTGTTTTTT,CAWSGDREANTGELFF
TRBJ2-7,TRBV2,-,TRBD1,TGTGCCAGCAGTGAAGCGCCCCCGGGACAGGGTGCCGACTACGAGCAGTACTTC,CASSEAPPGQGADYEQYF
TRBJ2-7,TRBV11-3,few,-,TGTGCCAGCAGCTTGAGTAGCGCCGAGCAGTACTTC,CASSLSSAEQYF
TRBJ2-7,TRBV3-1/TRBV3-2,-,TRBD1,TGTGCCAGCAGCCAAGCGGCAGGGGGCTCCTACGAGCAGTACTTC,CASSQAAGGSYEQYF
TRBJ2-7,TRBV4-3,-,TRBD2,TGCGCCAGCAGCCCGGGGCTAGCGGGAGCAGAGATCGGTTACGAGCAGTACTTC,CASSPGLAGAEIGYEQYF
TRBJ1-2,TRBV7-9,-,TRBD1,TGTGCCAACGACAGGGCCTACGGCTACACCTTC,CANDRAYGYTF
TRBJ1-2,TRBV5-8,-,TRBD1,TGTGCCAGCAGCTTAGGACAGGCGACCTATGGCTACACCTTC,CASSLGQATYGYTF
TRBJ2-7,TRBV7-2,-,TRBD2,TGTGCCAGCAGCGCCGGACTAGCGGGGACCCGTCCTAGAGAGCAGTACTTC,CASSAGLAGTRPREQYF
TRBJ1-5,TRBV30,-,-,TGTGCCTGGTCAGGACGGGACAATCAGCCCCAGCATTTT,CAWSGRDNQPQHF
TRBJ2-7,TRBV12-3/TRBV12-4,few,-,TGTGCCAGCACCCAAACAGGGAACGAGCAGTACTTC,CASTQTGNEQYF
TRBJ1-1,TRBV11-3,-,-,TGTGCCAGCAGCTTAGATACGGGGGTAACTGAAGCTTTCTTT,CASSLDTGVTEAFF
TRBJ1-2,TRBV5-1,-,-,TGCGCCAGCAGCTTGGCTGACAGCCTCTATGGCTACACCTTC,CASSLADSLYGYTF
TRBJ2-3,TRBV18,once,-,TGTGCCAGCTCACCACCCGGGAGAAATACGCAGTATTTT,CASSPPGRNTQYF
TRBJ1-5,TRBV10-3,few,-,TGTGCCATCAGTGAGCGGGGGAGCCAGCCCCAGCATTTT,CAISERGSQPQHF
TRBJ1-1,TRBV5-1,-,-,TGCGCCAGCAGTAGGAGGGGTATATTCGCGGACACTGAAGCTTTCTTT,CASSRRGIFADTEAFF
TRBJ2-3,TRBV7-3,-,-,TGTGCCAGCAGCTTATCTAGCGTGAGCACAGATACGCAGTATTTT,CASSLSSVSTDTQYF
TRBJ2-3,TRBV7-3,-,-,TGTGCCAGCAGCTTAATAGGGCGGGCGGCCGTGGATACGCAGTATTTT,CASSLIGRAAVDTQYF
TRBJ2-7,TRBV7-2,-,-,TGTGCCAGCAGTTTTACAGAGTACGAGCAGTACTTC,CASSFTEYEQYF
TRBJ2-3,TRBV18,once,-,TGTGCCAGCTCACCACCACACAGGGGAGGAGCAGATACGCAGTATTTT,CASSPPHRGGADTQYF
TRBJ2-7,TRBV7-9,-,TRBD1,TGTGCCAGCAGCGTGGGACAGAGCTCCTACGAGCAGTACTTC,CASSVGQSSYEQYF
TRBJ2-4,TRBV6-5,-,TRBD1,TGTGCCAGCAGTTACCACCAGGGACAGAAAAACATTCAGTACTTC,CASSYHQGQKNIQYF
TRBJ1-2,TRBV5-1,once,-,TGCGCCAGCAGCGTGGACAGTAACTATGGCTACACCTTC,CASSVDSNYGYTF
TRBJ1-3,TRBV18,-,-,TGTGCCAGCTCACCGTTAGGAAACACCATATATTTT,CASSPLGNTIYF
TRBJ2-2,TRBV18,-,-,TGTGCCAGCTCCGCAAGGACTGTGCAGACCGGGGAGCTGTTTTTT,CASSARTVQTGELFF
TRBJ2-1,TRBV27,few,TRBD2,TGTGCCAGCAGTCCCTGGACTAGCGGGAGGGCCTTTGAGCAGTTCTTC,CASSPWTSGRAFEQFF
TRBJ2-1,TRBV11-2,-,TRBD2,TGTGCCAGCAGCTCCATTCCGGGACTAGCGGTATACAATGAGCAGTTCTTC,CASSSIPGLAVYNEQFF
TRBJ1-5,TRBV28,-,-,TGTGCCAGCAGTCTCAGCGGGGGCAATCAGCCCCAGCATTTT,CASSLSGGNQPQHF
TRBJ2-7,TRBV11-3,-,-,TGTGCCAGCAGCCCACACCCCCAAGACTACGAGCAGTACTTC,CASSPHPQDYEQYF
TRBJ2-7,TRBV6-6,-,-,TGTGCCAGCAGTTACTCGAAAGGGGGGGCGTTCTACGAGCAGTACTTC,CASSYSKGGAFYEQYF
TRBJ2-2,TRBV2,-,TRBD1,TGTGCCAGCAGTGAGCAGGGGGCCGGGGAGCTGTTTTTT,CASSEQGAGELFF
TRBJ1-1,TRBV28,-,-,TGTGCCAGCAGTCGACCCGCCGGAGGGACTGAAGCTTTCTTT,CASSRPAGGTEAFF
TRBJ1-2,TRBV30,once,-,TGTGCCTGGAGTGTACGGGGGGGTGGCTACACCTTC,CAWSVRGGGYTF
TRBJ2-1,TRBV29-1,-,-,TGCAGCGTGCCCGGCCCGGGGTACAATGAGCAGTTCTTC,CSVPGPGYNEQFF
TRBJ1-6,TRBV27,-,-,TGTGCCAGCAGCCCGGGACTCGGTTTCTATAATTCACCCCTCCACTTT,CASSPGLGFYNSPLHF
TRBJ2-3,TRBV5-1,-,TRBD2,TGCGCCAGCAGCTCCCCAAGCGGGGGGAGGGCAGATACGCAGTATTTT,CASSSPSGGRADTQYF
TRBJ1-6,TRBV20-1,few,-,TGCAGTGCTAGTGTGCCTCTGGCGGATTCACCCCTCCACTTT,CSASVPLADSPLHF
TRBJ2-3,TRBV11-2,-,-,TGTGCCAGCAGCTTAGATGCGTTCACCTGGGATACGCAGTATTTT,CASSLDAFTWDTQYF
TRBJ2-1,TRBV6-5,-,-,TGTGCCAGCAGTTATCGGGGTCAGATCAATGAGCAGTTCTTC,CASSYRGQINEQFF
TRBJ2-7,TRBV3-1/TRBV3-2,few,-,TGTGCCAGCAGCCAAGATGTGGGGGGAACCCCCTACGAGCAGTACTTC,CASSQDVGGTPYEQYF
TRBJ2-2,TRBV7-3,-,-,TGTGCCAGCGGGCCCAGGGGCAACACCGGGGAGCTGTTTTTT,CASGPRGNTGELFF
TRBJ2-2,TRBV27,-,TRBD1,TGTGCCAGCAGTCCCCCGAGGAGGACAGGGACTACCGGGGAGCTGTTTTTT,CASSPPRRTGTTGELFF
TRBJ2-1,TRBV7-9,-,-,TGTGCCAGCAGCTTAGTGCTAGCCACTTACAATGAGCAGTTCTTC,CASSLVLATYNEQFF
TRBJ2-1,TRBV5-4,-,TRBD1,TGTGCCAGCAGCTTGGGGGACAGGGAATACAATGAGCAGTTCTTC,CASSLGDREYNEQFF
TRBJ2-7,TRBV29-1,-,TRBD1,TGCAGCGTTGGGACAGGAGCCTCCTACGAGCAGTACTTC,CSVGTGASYEQYF
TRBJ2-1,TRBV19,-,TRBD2,TGTGCCAGTAGGGGCCCTAGCGGGAGTACCTCCTACAATGAGCAGTTCTTC,CASRGPSGSTSYNEQFF
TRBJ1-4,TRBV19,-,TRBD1,TGTGCCAGTACACGAACAGGGGGGAATGAAAAACTGTTTTTT,CASTRTGGNEKLFF